A single sample is the source of the 5 T cell receptor beta chains below, sequenced in a study of cytomegalovirus exposure and HLA in healthy donors. The PCR was carried out with 60 Vbeta primers and 13 Jbeta primers. TCRdb's table, derived via immunoSEQ multiplex PCR, lists solely in-frame clones and lacks some. The sample gives 210,000 or so clones, about 89% of which show up once; 1% is in the top ten. Sequenced: PBMCs. These receptors were obtained from a woman younger than 35 in good health and CMV-seronegative.

This clone was recorded once. The genes are TRBV5-1 and TRBJ1-1; D is unresolved. Per the germline V gene, CDR1 is SGHRS and CDR2 is YFSETQ. Trimming stripped 3 bases from V and 4 bases from J, with 7 bases between. This CDR3 has 12 amino acids. CDR3 residues: CASSWEGTEAFF. The CDR3 bases are TGCGCCAGCAGCTGGGAGGGCACTGAAGCTTTCTTT.

The genes are TRBV19 and TRBJ2-2; 8 positions agree with TRBD1. This CDR3 comprises 15 residues. The germline V gene encodes CDR1 LNHDA and CDR2 SQIVND (reference sequence). Trimming removed 8 bases from V and 4 bases from J; junction bases left unmatched: 9. CDR3 sequence: CASFLQGASTGELFF. For the CDR3, the DNA is TGTGCCAGTTTCCTCCAGGGGGCGTCCACCGGGGAGCTGTTTTTT.

This clone appeared once. The V gene is TRBV5-1, the J gene TRBJ2-7; TRBD1 aligns across 7 bases. With V trimmed by 7 bases and J by 5 bases, 12 bases remained unmatched. The CDR3 has 14 amino acids. The germline CDR1 and CDR2 sequences are SGHRS and YFSETQ. The CDR3 DNA reads TGCGCCAGCGGAAGACAGGGCCGTATCGACGAGCAGTACTTC. Its protein is CASGRQGRIDEQYF.

The CDR3 DNA is TGTGCCAGTAGTAAAACAATAACTATGAACACTGAAGCTTTCTTT. It yields the protein CASSKTITMNTEAFF. V gene TRBV19 combines with J gene TRBJ1-1, with D uncertain. V shed 4 bases and J shed 0 bases, with 12 bases lying between them. The CDR3 is 15 amino acids. Germline CDR1 reads LNHDA; CDR2 reads SQIVND (reference sequence).

This clone was recorded once. The rearrangement links TRBV7-9 to TRBJ1-3; no definite D call. This CDR3 has 14 residues. CDR1 SEHNR and CDR2 FQNEAQ come from the germline V gene (reference sequence). Deletions cut 1 base from V and 1 base from J, with 5 bases between. The CDR3 DNA follows: TGTGCCAGCAGCTTAGTGAGATCTGGAAACACCATATATTTT. As protein: CASSLVRSGNTIYF.